The subject of this entry is one T cell receptor (beta chain). Its antigen remains unidentified. This may be a read error, as it is one base from a much larger clone. CDR3 size: 14 residues. Per germline, CDR1 MNHEY and CDR2 SVGAGI. With V trimmed by 7 bases and J by 7 bases, 10 bases remained unmatched. A modified ARM-PCR protocol with three rounds of nested PCR amplified TCRbeta. TCRdb re-called the multiplex PCR reads through MiXCR, storing one row per CDR3 protein. Among approximately 120,000 distinct CDR3 sequences, approximately 66% were seen once, and the ten largest hold 13%. The template was RNA from unsorted bulk tissue. This sample is drawn from a study of tumor and adjacent non-tumor tissue in lung cancer. Whole-study findings and limits: Top 100 clones took a larger repertoire share in normal lung.

The chain couples TRBV6-5 to TRBJ1-1, with 9 bases that match TRBD1. The TCR comes from a man younger than 45 with non-small cell lung cancer. The source material was lung tumor tissue. CDR3 in DNA: TGTGCCAGCACCCAACCGGGACAGGGCAATGAAGCTTTCTTT. It yields the protein CASTQPGQGNEAFF.